These T cell receptor beta chains were read from a single sample in a study of blood T cells in healthy people across ages. TCRdb analysed the 5' RACE reads with MiXCR anew, one entry per CDR3 protein. The table includes roughly 1,000,000 distinct CDR3 sequences, under 30% detected once. The same sample was also studied in work on T cells of mothers and their children.

Sequencing was performed on blood. The receptors were sampled from a girl aged 2-9 years in good health. CDR3s include the opening cysteine and the closing phenylalanine or tryptophan. Fields, in order: V gene, clone size, J gene, D gene, CDR3 DNA, CDR3 protein. The D gene is left open where the match is weak. Clone size, where shown, is once, few, many, or a class for clones that have expanded.

TRBV6-4,NA,TRBJ1-1,NA,TGTGCCAGCCGCCGGGACACCCGGGGTGAAGCTTTCTTT,CASRRDTRGEAFF
TRBV9,NA,TRBJ2-1,NA,TGTGCCAGCAGCGTAGGTGGGAGTGGTAACAATGAGCAGTTCTTC,CASSVGGSGNNEQFF
TRBV3-1,NA,TRBJ1-2,NA,TGTGCCAGCAGCCAACTTAAGGGACCGAGTCTCACCTTC,CASSQLKGPSLTF
TRBV10-3,NA,TRBJ2-3,TRBD2,TGTGCCACTGCCTCCGGGGGGACAGATACGCAGTATTTT,CATASGGTDTQYF
TRBV6-6,NA,TRBJ2-2,NA,TGTGCCAGCAGTTTCCGGCAGGATCCGAGGGCCGGGGAGCTGTTTTTT,CASSFRQDPRAGELFF
TRBV20-1,NA,TRBJ2-1,NA,TGCAGTGCGGATGGGGACCCCAACAATGAGCAGTTCTTC,CSADGDPNNEQFF
TRBV5-1,NA,TRBJ2-5,NA,TGCGCCAGCAGGTTGGGGTCCGAAGAGACCCAGTACTTC,CASRLGSEETQYF
TRBV3-1,NA,TRBJ2-7,NA,TGTGCCAGCACCGCCCGCGGGAAGGGGCTCGAGCAGTACTTC,CASTARGKGLEQYF
TRBV20-1,NA,TRBJ1-3,TRBD1,TGCAGTGCCCTAGGGGGCCTATCCGCGTCTGGAAACACCATATATTTT,CSALGGLSASGNTIYF
TRBV7-9,few,TRBJ1-4,NA,TGTGCCAGCAGCTTATTACATCCAACTAATGAAAAACTGTTTTTT,CASSLLHPTNEKLFF
TRBV12-3/TRBV12-4,NA,TRBJ1-1,TRBD1,TGTGCCAGCAGTTTATGGGACAGTGTTTCCAAAGCTTTCTTT,CASSLWDSVSKAFF
TRBV5-8,NA,TRBJ1-2,NA,TGTGCCAGCAGCCACCGGGACAAAAGGGAGAGGGGCTACACCTTC,CASSHRDKRERGYTF
TRBV20-1,NA,TRBJ1-2,TRBD1,TGCAGTGCCGCTGCCCTTGACAGGGGAGTTAACTATGGCTACACCTTC,CSAAALDRGVNYGYTF
TRBV7-9,NA,TRBJ2-1,NA,TGTGCCAGCAGCCCCATTGCGGCCGAGCCAAACATTGAGCAGTTCTTC,CASSPIAAEPNIEQFF
TRBV6-6,NA,TRBJ2-2,TRBD2,TGTGCCAGCAGTTACCGCAAAGCGGGGCCGGGTACCGGGGAGCTGTTTTTT,CASSYRKAGPGTGELFF
TRBV4-3,NA,TRBJ2-1,NA,TGCGCCAGCAGCCAAGACAGGGTTTTGAATGAGCAGTTCTTC,CASSQDRVLNEQFF
TRBV7-2,NA,TRBJ1-5,TRBD1,TGTGCCAGCAGCTGGGACAGGAATCAGCCCCAGCATTTT,CASSWDRNQPQHF
TRBV7-8,few,TRBJ2-1,NA,TGTGCCAGCAGCCCGGACCCCGGGGACTACAATGAGCAGTTCTTC,CASSPDPGDYNEQFF
TRBV6-2/TRBV6-3,NA,TRBJ1-1,TRBD1,TGTGCCAGCAGTTATCTAGGGGGCGCAGAAGCTTTCTTT,CASSYLGGAEAFF
TRBV7-2,NA,TRBJ2-5,TRBD1,TGTGCCAGCAGTGGCCGGGACAGGGGCCTGTGGGAGCAGTACTTC,CASSGRDRGLWEQYF
TRBV4-3,NA,TRBJ2-1,TRBD2,TGCGCCAGCAGCCTTGTTGGCGGGGGAATTTCCAATGAGCAGTTCTTC,CASSLVGGGISNEQFF
TRBV20-1,few,TRBJ2-1,TRBD2,TGCAGTGCCACCGGACTAGCGGGAGACAATGAGCAGTTCTTC,CSATGLAGDNEQFF
TRBV29-1,few,TRBJ2-5,NA,TGCAGCGTTAGGCATGAGACCCAGTACTTC,CSVRHETQYF
TRBV5-5,NA,TRBJ2-1,NA,TGTGCCAGCAGCCCAGTAATTTACAATGAGCAGTTCTTC,CASSPVIYNEQFF
TRBV29-1,NA,TRBJ1-5,NA,TGCAGTGTGAGTCAGGACCCCAATCAGCCCCAGCATTTT,CSVSQDPNQPQHF
TRBV6-1,NA,TRBJ1-1,NA,TGTGCCAGCAGTGTTCCGGTGAACACTGAAGCTTTCTTT,CASSVPVNTEAFF
TRBV6-1,NA,TRBJ2-1,NA,TGTGCCAGCAGTAAGAGGGAACAGAATGAGCAGTTCTTC,CASSKREQNEQFF
TRBV29-1,few,TRBJ1-2,NA,TGCAGCATCCTGGGTTCTTTACCTAGGGGGTATGGCTACACCTTC,CSILGSLPRGYGYTF